This T cell receptor beta chain stems from a study of cytomegalovirus exposure and HLA in healthy donors. Study-wide points: In a later analysis, parvovirus B19, influenza, CMV and Epstein-Barr virus appeared linked to several top co-occurrence clusters.

PCR involved 60 Vbeta and 13 Jbeta primers. Measured with immunoSEQ multiplex PCR; TCRdb has only the in-frame clones, and not every one. The data contain some 150,000 clones, 77% of them singletons. In this sample, this clone turned up once. Its antigen remains unknown. Germline lookup yields CDR1 MNHNS and CDR2 SASEGT. This CDR3 comprises 13 residues. V lost 4 bases, J lost 6 bases, and 13 bases lay in between. The rearrangement uses TRBV6-1 and TRBJ2-7; no reliable D call. The sample comprised PBMCs. The TCR sequence derives from a female donor in good health and CMV-seronegative. The CDR3 DNA follows: TGTGCCAGCAGTGGGCTTCCCTTCGCCGAGCAGTACTTC. This codes for CASSGLPFAEQYF.